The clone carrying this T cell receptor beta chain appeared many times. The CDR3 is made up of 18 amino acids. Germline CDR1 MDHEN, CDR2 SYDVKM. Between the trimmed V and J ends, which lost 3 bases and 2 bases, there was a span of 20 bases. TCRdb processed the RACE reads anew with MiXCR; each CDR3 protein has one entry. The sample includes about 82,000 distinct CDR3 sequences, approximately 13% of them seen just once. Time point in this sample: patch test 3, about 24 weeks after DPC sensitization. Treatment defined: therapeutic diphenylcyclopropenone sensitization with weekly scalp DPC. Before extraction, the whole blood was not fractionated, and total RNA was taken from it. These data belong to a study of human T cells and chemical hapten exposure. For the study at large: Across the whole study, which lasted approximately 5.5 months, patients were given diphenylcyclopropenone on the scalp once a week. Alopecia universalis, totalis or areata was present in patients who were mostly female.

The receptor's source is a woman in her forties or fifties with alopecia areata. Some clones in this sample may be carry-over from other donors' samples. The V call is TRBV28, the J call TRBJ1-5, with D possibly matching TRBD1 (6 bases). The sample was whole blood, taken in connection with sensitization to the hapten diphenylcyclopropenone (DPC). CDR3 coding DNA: TGTGCCAGCAGTTTCCGCAGGGGAACCGGTATCGGCAATCAGCCCCAGCATTTT. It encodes CASSFRRGTGIGNQPQHF.